A single sample gave rise to the 3 T cell receptor beta chains below, sequenced in a study of metastatic and nonmetastatic thyroid tumors. TCRdb re-called clones via MiXCR from the PCR reads. The sample records around 15,000 clones, 20% to 25% being singletons. Each patient went into thyroid surgery without having received any treatment. Sample: tumor tissue. These receptors were obtained from a male donor with papillary thyroid cancer or a benign thyroid nodule (not recorded which). Some clones in this sample may be carry-over from other donors' samples.

Remarks on this clone: A read error is possible here, since a much larger clone lies one base away. CDR3 nucleotides: TGTGCCAGCAGACCCGGAGAAGGGGCCAACGTCCTGACTTTC. Its translation: CASRPGEGANVLTF. The V gene is TRBV7-9, the J gene TRBJ2-6; D ambiguous. V lost 6 bases and J lost 4, with 10 bases in between. The CDR3 has 14 amino acids. Germline CDR1 SEHNR, CDR2 FQNEAQ (reference sequence).

In its sample, this clone was seen many times. Mismatch with germline at one junction end may stem from a read error. This chain links TRBV20-1 with TRBJ1-5; the match to TRBD1 covers 8 bases. Germline CDR1 DFQATT, CDR2 SNEGSKA (reference sequence). The CDR3 loop spans 15 amino acids. The DNA of the CDR3 is TGCGGTGCTAGCAGACAGGGGCTGGGCAATCAGCCCCAGCATTTT. Protein sequence: CGASRQGLGNQPQHF.

This clone was seen ten or more times. The V and J genes are TRBV28 and TRBJ1-6; D call uncertain. Germline V gene data show CDR1 as MDHEN and CDR2 as SYDVKM. CDR3 length: 14 residues. V was shortened by 7 bases and J by 10 bases, with 17 bases between the two germline ends. The CDR3 here is CASKSGPQRSPLHF. CDR3 nucleotides: TGTGCCAGCAAATCAGGACCGCAACGCTCACCCCTCCACTTT. The full variable domain, in which reference TRBV28 and TRBJ1-6 provide the parts outside the CDR3, is DVKVTQSSRYLVKRTGEKVFLECVQDMDHENMFWYRQDPGLGLRLIYFSYDVKMKEKGDIPEGYSVSREKKERFSLILESASTNQTSMYLCASKSGPQRSPLHFGNGTRLTVT.